This T cell receptor beta chain was captured in a study of type 1 regulatory T cells. Whole-study context: An in vitro protocol generated T-allo10, a Tr1-enriched, alloantigen-specific CD4 T cell product.

The CDR3 is 15 residues long. After removal of 6 bases from V and 7 bases from J, the junction contained 9 bases not matched to a gene. Study findings and constraints: Compared with non-type 1 regulatory T cells, type 1 regulatory T cells showed a more restricted TCR repertoire.

In the case of this clonotype: The antigen remains undetermined.

TCRdb reprocessed the reads via MiXCR and lists one record per CDR3 protein. The sample shows approximately 43,000 distinct CDR3 sequences, more than 10% of them seen only once. V and J are TRBV12-3 or TRBV12-4 and TRBJ2-5; 12 bases are shared with TRBD2. The receptor was isolated from a human donor in good health. Material: cultured non-Tr1 T cells, either the whole culture or a sorted T cell fraction (not recorded which). The CDR3 sequence: CASSLGLAGKGTQYF. The CDR3 region has the DNA TGTGCCAGCAGCCTCGGACTAGCGGGAAAGGGGACCCAGTACTTC.